The source of this TCR beta chain is a study of graft-versus-host responses after intestinal transplantation. Profiling relied on immunoSEQ multiplex PCR, and the TCRdb table lists in-frame clones only, not all of them. The data contain 90,000 to 150,000 clones, approximately 95% of them seen just once; the ten biggest clones take up 2.5% to 3.5%. About this clone: No antigen is known for it.

Germline lookup yields CDR1 LGHNA and CDR2 YNFKEQ. The CDR3 consists of 13 residues. Trimming took 3 bases from V and 7 from J, leaving 9 bases between them. The rearrangement joins TRBV4-2 to TRBJ1-4; the D is unclear. The TCR was taken from a human donor who received an intestinal transplant. The sequencing used unstimulated CD8+ T cells sorted from spleen or lymph node cells, collected before intestinal transplant. CDR3 amino acids: CASSQRKAEKLFF. For the CDR3, the DNA is TGTGCCAGCAGCCAGCGGAAGGCTGAAAAACTGTTTTTT.